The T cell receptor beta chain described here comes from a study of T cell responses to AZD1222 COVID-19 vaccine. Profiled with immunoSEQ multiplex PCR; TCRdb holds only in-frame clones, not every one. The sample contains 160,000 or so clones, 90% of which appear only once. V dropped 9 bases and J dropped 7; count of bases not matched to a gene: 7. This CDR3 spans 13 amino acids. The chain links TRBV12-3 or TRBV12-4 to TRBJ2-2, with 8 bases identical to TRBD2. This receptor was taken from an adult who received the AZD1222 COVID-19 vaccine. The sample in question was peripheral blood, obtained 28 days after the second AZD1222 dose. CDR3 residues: CASCSGGVGELFF. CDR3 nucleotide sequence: TGTGCCAGTTGTTCCGGGGGGGTCGGGGAGCTGTTTTTT.